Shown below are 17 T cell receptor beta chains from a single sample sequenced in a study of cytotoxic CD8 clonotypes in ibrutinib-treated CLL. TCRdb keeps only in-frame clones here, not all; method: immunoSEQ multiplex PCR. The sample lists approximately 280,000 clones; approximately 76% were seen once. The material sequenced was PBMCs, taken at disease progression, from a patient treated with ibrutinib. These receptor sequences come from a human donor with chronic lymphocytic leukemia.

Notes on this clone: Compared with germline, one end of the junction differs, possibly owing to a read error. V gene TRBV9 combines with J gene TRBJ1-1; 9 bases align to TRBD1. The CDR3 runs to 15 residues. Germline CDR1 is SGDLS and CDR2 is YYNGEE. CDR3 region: CASTQTDRGNTEAFF. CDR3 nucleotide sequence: TGTGCCAGCACCCAAACTGACAGGGGGAACACTGAGGCTTTCTTT.

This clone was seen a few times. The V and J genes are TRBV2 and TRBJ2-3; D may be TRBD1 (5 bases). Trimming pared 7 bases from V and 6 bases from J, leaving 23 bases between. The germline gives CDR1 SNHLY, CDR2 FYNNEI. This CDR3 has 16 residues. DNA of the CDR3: TGTGCCAGCACCGAAGGCACAGGCTTTTACACGGATACGCAGTATTTT. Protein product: CASTEGTGFYTDTQYF.

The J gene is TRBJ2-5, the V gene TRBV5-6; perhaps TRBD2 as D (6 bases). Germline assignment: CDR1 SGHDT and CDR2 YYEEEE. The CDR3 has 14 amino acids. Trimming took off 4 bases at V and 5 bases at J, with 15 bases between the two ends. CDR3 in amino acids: CASSRSTSRETQYF. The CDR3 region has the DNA TGTGCCAGCAGCCGTAGCACTAGCCGGGAGACCCAGTACTTC.

The CDR3 loop reads CASLGDRDLPSYEQYF. The CDR3 DNA sequence: TGTGCCAGTTTAGGGGACCGGGACCTTCCCTCCTACGAGCAGTACTTC. The chain combines TRBV2 with TRBJ2-7; D tentatively fits TRBD1 or TRBD2 (5 bases each). Germline V lookup: CDR1 SNHLY, CDR2 FYNNEI. The CDR3 runs 16 residues. V was cut by 9 bases and J by 0 bases, with 21 bases left in between.

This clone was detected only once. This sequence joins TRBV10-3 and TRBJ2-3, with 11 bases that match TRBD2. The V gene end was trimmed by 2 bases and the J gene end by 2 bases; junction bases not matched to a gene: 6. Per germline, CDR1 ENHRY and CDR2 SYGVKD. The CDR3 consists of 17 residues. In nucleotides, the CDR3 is TGTGCCATCAGTGAGCCCTCACTAGCGGGGGACACAGATACGCAGTATTTT. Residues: CAISEPSLAGDTDTQYF.

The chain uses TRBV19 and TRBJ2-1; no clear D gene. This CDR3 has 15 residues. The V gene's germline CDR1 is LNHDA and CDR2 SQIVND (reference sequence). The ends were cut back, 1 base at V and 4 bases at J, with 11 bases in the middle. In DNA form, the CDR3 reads TGTGCCAGTAGTATAGGAGTAGGGTTTTACAATGAGCAGTTCTTC. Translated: CASSIGVGFYNEQFF.

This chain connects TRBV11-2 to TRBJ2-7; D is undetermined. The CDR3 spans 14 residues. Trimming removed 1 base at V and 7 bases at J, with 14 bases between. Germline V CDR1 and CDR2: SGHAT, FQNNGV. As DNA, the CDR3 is TGTGCCAGCAGCTTAGCAGCACTCCATCTAGAGCAGTACTTC. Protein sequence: CASSLAALHLEQYF.

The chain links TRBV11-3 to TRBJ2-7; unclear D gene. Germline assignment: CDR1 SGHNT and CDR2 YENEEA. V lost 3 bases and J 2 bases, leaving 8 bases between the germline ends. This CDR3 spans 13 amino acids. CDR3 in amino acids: CASSFQETYEQYF. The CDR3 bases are TGTGCCAGCAGCTTTCAGGAAACCTACGAGCAGTACTTC.

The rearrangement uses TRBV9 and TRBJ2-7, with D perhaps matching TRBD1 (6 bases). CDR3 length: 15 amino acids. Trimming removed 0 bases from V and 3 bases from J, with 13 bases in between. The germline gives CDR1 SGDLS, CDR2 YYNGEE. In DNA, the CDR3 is TGTGCCAGCAGCGTAGGCGCAACAGGGCGCTACGAGCAGTACTTC. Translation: CASSVGATGRYEQYF.

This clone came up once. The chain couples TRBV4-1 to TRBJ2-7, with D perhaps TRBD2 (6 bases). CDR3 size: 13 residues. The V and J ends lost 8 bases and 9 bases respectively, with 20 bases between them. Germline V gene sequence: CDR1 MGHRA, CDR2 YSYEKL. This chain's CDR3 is CASLGPAGTGQYF. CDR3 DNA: TGCGCCAGCTTGGGACCGGCGGGGACCGGGCAGTACTTC.

CDR3: CASSSMGLAGIAGELFF. The CDR3 bases are TGTGCCAGCAGCTCAATGGGACTAGCGGGAATCGCCGGGGAGCTGTTTTTT. The chain carries TRBV27 and TRBJ2-2; 13 nucleotides align to TRBD2. The germline V gene encodes CDR1 MNHEY and CDR2 SMNVEV (reference sequence). Unmatched junction bases numbered 10, after V lost 6 bases and J lost 6 bases. The CDR3 is 17 amino acids.

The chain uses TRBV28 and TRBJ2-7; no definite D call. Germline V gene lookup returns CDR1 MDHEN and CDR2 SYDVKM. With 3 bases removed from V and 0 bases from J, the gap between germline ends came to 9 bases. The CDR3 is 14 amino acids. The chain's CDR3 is CASSFSPSSYEQYF. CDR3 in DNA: TGTGCCAGCAGTTTCTCCCCCTCCTCCTACGAGCAGTACTTC.

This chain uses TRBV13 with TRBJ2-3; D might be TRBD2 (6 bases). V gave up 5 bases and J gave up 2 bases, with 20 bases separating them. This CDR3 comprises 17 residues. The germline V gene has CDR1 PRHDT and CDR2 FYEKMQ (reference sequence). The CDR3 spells CASSERRGRRPTDTQYF. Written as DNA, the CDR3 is TGTGCCAGCAGCGAGAGGCGGGGTCGCCGACCCACAGATACGCAGTATTTT.

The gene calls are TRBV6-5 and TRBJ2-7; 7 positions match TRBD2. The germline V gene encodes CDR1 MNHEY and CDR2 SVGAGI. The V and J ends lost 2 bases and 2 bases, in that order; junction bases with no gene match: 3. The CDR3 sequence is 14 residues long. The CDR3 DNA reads TGTGCCAGCAGTTACGTAGCGGGCCCCTACGAGCAGTACTTC. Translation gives CASSYVAGPYEQYF.

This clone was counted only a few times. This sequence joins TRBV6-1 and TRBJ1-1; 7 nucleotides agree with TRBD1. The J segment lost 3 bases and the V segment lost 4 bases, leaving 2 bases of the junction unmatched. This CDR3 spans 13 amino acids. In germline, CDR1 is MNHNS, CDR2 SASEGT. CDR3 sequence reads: CASSATGYTEAFF. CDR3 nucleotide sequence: TGTGCCAGCAGTGCGACAGGGTACACTGAAGCTTTCTTT.

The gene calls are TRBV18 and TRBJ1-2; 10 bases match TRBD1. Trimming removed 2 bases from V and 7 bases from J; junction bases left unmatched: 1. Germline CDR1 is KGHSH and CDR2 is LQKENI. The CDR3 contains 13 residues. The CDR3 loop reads CASSPGTGVGYTF. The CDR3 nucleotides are TGTGCCAGCTCACCAGGGACAGGGGTTGGCTACACCTTC.

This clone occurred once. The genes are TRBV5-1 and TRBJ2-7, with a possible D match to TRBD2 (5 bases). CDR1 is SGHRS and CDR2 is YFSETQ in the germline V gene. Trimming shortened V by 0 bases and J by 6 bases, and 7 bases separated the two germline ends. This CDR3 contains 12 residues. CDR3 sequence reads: CASSLGGPEQYF. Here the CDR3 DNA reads TGCGCCAGCAGCTTGGGCGGGCCCGAGCAGTACTTC. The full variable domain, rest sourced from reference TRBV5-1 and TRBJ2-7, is KAGVTQTPRYLIKTRGQQVTLSCSPISGHRSVSWYQQTPGQGLQFLFEYFSETQRNKGNFPGRFSGRQFSNSRSEMNVSTLELGDSALYLCASSLGGPEQYFGPGTRLTVT.